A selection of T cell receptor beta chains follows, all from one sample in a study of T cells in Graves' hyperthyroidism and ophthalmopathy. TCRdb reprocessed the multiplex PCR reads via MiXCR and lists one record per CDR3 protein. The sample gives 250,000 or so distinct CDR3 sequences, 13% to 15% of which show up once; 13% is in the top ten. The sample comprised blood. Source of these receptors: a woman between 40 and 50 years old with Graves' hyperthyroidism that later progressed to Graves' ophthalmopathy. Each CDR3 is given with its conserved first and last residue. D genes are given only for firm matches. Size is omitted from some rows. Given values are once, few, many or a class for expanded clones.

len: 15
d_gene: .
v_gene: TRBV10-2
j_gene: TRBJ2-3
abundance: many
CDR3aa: CASSESSKPADTQYF
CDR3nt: TGTGCCAGCAGTGAGTCGAGTAAACCCGCAGATACGCAGTATTTT

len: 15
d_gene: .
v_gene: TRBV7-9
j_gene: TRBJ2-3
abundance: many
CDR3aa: CASSLGTVSTDTQYF
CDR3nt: TGTGCCAGCAGCTTAGGGACAGTGAGCACAGATACGCAGTATTTT

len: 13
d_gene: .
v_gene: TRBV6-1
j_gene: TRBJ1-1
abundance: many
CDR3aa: CAAKGPNGPEAFF
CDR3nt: TGTGCCGCCAAGGGCCCCAATGGACCTGAAGCTTTCTTT

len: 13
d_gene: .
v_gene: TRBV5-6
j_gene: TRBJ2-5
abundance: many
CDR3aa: CASSLDYGETQYF
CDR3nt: TGTGCCAGCAGCTTGGATTACGGGGAGACCCAGTACTTC

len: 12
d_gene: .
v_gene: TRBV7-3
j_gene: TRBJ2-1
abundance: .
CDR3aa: CASSSQGNEQFF
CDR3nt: TGTGCCAGCAGCTCGCAGGGGAATGAGCAGTTCTTC

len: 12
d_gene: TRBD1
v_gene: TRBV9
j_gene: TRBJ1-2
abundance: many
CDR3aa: CASSVRDRGFAF
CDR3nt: TGTGCCAGCAGCGTCCGGGACAGGGGGTTTGCCTTC

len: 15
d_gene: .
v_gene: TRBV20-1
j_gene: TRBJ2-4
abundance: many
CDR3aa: CSASTGNLAKNIQYF
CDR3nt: TGCAGTGCTAGTACAGGGAACCTAGCCAAAAACATTCAGTACTTC

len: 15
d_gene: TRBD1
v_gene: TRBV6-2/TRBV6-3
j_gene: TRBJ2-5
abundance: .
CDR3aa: CASIPGQGYQETQYF
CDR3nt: TGTGCTAGCATTCCGGGACAGGGGTACCAAGAGACCCAGTACTTC

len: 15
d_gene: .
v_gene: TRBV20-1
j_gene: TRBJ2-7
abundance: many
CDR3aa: CSARDSLALSYEQYF
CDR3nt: TGCAGTGCTAGAGATTCCCTAGCACTCTCCTACGAGCAGTACTTC

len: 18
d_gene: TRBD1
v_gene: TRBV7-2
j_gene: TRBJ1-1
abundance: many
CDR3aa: CASSLGGGRGYFIGEAFF
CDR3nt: TGTGCCAGCAGCTTAGGAGGCGGCAGGGGGTATTTTATTGGTGAAGCTTTCTTT

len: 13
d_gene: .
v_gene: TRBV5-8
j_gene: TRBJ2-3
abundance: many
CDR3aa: CASSLERLDTQYF
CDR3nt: TGTGCCAGCAGCTTGGAACGTCTCGATACGCAGTATTTT

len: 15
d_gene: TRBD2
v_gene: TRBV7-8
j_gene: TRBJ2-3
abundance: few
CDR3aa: CDSSSWLAGADTQYF
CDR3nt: TGTGACAGCAGCTCATGGCTAGCGGGAGCCGATACGCAGTATTTT

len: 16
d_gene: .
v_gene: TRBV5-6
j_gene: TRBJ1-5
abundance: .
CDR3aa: CATSQQDVSIRQPQHF
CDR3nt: TGTGCCACCTCCCAACAGGACGTGTCCATTCGGCAGCCCCAGCATTTT

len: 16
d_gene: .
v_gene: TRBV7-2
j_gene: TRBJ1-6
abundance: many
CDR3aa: CASKADSTTHNSPLHF
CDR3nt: TGTGCCAGCAAAGCGGACAGCACTACCCATAATTCACCCCTCCACTTT

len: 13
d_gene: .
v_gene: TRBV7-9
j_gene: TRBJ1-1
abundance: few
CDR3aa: CASSQAAGTEAFF
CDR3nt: TGTGCCAGCAGCCAGGCGGCGGGGACTGAAGCTTTCTTT

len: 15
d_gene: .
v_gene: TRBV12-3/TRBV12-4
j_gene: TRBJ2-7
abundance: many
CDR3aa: CASSFSQGSSYEQYF
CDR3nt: TGTGCCAGCAGTTTCAGTCAGGGGTCCTCCTACGAGCAGTACTTC

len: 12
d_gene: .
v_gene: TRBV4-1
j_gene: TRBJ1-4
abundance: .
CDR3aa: CASSFTRGKLFF
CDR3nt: TGCGCCAGCAGCTTCACTCGGGGAAAACTGTTTTTT

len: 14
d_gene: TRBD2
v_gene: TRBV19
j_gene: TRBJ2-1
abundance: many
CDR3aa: CASSIAGGNNEQFF
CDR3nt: TGTGCCAGTAGTATAGCGGGGGGGAACAATGAGCAGTTCTTC

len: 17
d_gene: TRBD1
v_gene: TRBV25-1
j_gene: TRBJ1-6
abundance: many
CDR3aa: CASSEYADRRHNSPLHF
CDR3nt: TGTGCCAGCAGTGAATACGCGGACAGGCGGCATAATTCACCCCTCCACTTT

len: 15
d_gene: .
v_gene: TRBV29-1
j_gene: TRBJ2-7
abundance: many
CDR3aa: CSVEEVDGSSYEQYF
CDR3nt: TGCAGCGTTGAAGAAGTGGACGGTAGCTCCTACGAGCAGTACTTC

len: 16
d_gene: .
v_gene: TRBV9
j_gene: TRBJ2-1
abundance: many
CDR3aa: CASSVVQGYSYNEQFF
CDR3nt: TGTGCCAGCAGCGTAGTGCAGGGGTATTCCTACAATGAGCAGTTCTTC

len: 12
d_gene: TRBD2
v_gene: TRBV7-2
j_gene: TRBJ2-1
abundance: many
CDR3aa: CATRLAVGEQFF
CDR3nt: TGTGCCACCAGACTAGCCGTGGGTGAGCAGTTCTTC

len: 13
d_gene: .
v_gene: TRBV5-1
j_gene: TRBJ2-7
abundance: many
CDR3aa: CASSSGHSYEQYF
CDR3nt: TGCGCCAGCAGTTCGGGACACTCCTACGAGCAGTACTTC

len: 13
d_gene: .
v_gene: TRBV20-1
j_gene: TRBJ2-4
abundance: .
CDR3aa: CSARIGTENIQYF
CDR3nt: TGCAGTGCTAGGATCGGGACCGAAAACATTCAGTACTTC

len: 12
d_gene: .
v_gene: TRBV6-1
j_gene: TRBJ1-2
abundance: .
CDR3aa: CASSVSDYGYTF
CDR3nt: TGTGCCAGCAGTGTATCAGACTATGGCTACACCTTC

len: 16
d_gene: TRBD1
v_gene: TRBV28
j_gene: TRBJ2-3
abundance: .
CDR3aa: CASSFEGQGYTDTQYF
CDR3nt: TGTGCCAGCAGTTTTGAGGGACAGGGGTACACAGATACGCAGTATTTT

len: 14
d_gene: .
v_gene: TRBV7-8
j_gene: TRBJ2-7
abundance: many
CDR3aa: CASSQRLGYYEQYF
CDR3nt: TGTGCCAGCAGCCAGAGGCTGGGTTACTACGAGCAGTACTTC

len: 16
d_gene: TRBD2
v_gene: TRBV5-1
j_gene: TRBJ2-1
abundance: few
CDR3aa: CASSLGAGEFYNEQFF
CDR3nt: TGCGCCAGCAGCTTGGGGGCGGGAGAGTTTTATAATGAGCAGTTCTTC

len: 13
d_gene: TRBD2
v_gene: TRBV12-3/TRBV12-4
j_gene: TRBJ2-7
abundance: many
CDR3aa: CASSVPGGYEQYF
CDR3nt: TGTGCCAGTTCGGTGCCGGGGGGCTACGAGCAGTACTTC

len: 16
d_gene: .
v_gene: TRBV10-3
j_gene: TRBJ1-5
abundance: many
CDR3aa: CAISKQDPGGGQPQHF
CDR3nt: TGTGCCATCAGTAAACAAGACCCTGGGGGGGGTCAGCCCCAGCATTTT

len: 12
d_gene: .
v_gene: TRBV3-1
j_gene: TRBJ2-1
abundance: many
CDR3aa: CASSQDQHQQFF
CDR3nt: TGTGCCAGCAGCCAAGATCAGCATCAGCAGTTCTTC

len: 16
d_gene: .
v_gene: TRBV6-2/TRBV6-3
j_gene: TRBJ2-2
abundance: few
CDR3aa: CASSYGVGLVTGELFF
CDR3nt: TGTGCCAGCAGTTACGGGGTAGGGTTGGTCACCGGGGAGCTGTTTTTT

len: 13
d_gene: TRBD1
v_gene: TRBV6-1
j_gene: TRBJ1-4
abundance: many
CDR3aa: CASRNRGNEKLFF
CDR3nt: TGTGCCAGCAGAAACAGGGGAAATGAAAAACTGTTTTTT

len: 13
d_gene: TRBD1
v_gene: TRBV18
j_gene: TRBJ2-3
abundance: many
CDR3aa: CASSRTGTDTQYF
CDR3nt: TGTGCCAGCTCAAGGACAGGGACAGATACGCAGTATTTT

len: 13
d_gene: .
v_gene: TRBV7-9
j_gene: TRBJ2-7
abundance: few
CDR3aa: CASSLPWYYEQYF
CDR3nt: TGTGCCAGCAGCCTCCCGTGGTACTACGAGCAGTACTTC

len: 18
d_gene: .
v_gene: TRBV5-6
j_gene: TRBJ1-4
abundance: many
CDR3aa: CASSPAWWADTTNEKLFF
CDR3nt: TGTGCCAGCAGCCCGGCCTGGTGGGCAGATACAACTAATGAAAAACTGTTTTTT

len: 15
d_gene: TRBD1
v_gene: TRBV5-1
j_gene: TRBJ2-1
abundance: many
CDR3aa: CASSVTGGSYNEQFF
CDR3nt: TGCGCCAGCAGCGTTACAGGGGGCTCCTACAATGAGCAGTTCTTC

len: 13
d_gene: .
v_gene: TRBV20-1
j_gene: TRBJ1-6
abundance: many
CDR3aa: CSATRDINSPLHF
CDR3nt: TGCAGTGCTACCCGGGACATAAATTCACCCCTCCACTTT

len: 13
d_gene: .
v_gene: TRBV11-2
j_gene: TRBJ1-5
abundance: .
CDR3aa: CASSLGWGGSQHF
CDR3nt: TGTGCCAGCAGCTTAGGGTGGGGAGGGTCCCAGCATTTT

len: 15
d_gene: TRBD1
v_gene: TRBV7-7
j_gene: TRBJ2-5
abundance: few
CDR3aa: CASSLEGQVQETQYF
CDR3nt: TGTGCTAGCAGCTTGGAGGGACAGGTCCAAGAGACCCAGTACTTC

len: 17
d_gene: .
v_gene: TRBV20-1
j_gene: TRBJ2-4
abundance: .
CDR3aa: CSAPKRLGALAKNIQYF
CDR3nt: TGCAGTGCTCCCAAGAGGTTAGGAGCACTAGCCAAAAACATTCAGTACTTC

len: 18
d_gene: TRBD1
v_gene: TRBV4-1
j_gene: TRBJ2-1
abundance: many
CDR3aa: CASSRLTWTGNTYNEQFF
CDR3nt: TGCGCCAGCAGCCGATTGACGTGGACAGGGAATACCTACAATGAGCAGTTCTTC

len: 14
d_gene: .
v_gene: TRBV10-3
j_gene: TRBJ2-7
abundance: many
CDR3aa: CAISESFMTYEQYF
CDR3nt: TGTGCCATCAGTGAGTCGTTTATGACCTACGAGCAGTACTTC

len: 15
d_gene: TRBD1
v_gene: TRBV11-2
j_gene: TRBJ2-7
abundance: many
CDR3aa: CASRRPGQASHEQYF
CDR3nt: TGTGCCAGCAGAAGGCCGGGACAGGCTTCCCACGAGCAGTACTTC

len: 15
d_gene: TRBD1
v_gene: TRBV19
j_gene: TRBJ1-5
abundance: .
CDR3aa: CASSPTEDRLRPQHF
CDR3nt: TGTGCCAGTAGCCCGACGGAGGACAGGTTGCGGCCCCAGCATTTT

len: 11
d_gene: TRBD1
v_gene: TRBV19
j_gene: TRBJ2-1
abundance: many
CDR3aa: CACDRDGEQFF
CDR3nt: TGTGCCTGCGACAGGGACGGTGAGCAGTTCTTC

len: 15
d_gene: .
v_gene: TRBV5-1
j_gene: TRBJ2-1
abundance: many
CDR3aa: CASSLERTDYNEQFF
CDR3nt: TGCGCCAGCAGCTTGGAGAGGACAGACTACAATGAGCAGTTCTTC

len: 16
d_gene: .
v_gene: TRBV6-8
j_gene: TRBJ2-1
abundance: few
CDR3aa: CASRAIPGSRYNGQFF
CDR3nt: TGTGCCAGCAGGGCCATCCCGGGGAGTCGTTACAATGGGCAGTTCTTC

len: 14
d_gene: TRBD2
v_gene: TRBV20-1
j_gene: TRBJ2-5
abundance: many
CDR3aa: CSATLAGVKETQYF
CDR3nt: TGCAGTGCCACCCTAGCGGGAGTGAAAGAGACCCAGTACTTC

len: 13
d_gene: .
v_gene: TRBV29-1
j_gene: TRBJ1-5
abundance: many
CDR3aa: CSGTGPRGQPQHF
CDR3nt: TGCAGCGGAACCGGACCACGGGGACAGCCCCAGCATTTT

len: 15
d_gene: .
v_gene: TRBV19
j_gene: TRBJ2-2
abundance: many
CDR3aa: CASSIALSNTGELFF
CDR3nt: TGTGCCAGTAGTATAGCACTGTCGAACACCGGGGAGCTGTTTTTT

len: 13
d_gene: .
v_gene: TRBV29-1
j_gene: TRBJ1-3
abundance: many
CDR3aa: CSVLQDSGNTIYF
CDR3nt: TGCAGCGTTCTCCAGGACTCTGGAAACACCATATATTTT

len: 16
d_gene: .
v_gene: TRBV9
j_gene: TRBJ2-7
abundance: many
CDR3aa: CASSPPSGGPTYEQYF
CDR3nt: TGTGCCAGCAGCCCCCCGAGTGGGGGGCCCACCTACGAGCAGTACTTC

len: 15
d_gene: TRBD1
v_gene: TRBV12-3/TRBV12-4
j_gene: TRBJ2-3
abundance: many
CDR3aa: CASSNSGTGADTQYF
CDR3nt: TGTGCCAGCAGTAATAGCGGGACAGGGGCAGATACGCAGTATTTT